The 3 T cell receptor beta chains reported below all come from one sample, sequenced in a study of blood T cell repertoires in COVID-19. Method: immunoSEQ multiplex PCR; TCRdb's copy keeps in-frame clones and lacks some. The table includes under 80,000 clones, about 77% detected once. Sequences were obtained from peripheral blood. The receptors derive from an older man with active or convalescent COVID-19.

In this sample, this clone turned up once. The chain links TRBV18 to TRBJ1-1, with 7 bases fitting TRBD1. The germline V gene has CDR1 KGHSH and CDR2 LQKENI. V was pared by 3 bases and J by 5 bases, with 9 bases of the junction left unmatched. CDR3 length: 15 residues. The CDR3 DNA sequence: TGTGCCAGCTCACCCCGGACAGGTCGCGGGACTGAAGCTTTCTTT. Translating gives CASSPRTGRGTEAFF. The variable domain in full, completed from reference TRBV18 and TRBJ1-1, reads NAGVMQNPRHLVRRRGQEARLRCSPMKGHSHVYWYRQLPEEGLKFMVYLQKENIIDESGMPKERFSAEFPKEGPSILRIQQVVRGDSAAYFCASSPRTGRGTEAFFGQGTRLTVV.

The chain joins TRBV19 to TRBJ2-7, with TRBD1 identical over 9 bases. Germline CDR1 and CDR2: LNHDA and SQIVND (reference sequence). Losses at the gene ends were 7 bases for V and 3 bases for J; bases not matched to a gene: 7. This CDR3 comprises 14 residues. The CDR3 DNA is TGTGCCAGTAAGAAGAGACAGGGGGTCTACGAGCAGTACTTC. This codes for CASKKRQGVYEQYF.

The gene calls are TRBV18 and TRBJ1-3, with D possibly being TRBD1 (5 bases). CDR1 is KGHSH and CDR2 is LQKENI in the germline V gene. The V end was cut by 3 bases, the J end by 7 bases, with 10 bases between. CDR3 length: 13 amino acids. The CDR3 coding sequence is TGTGCCAGCTCACCGTGGCCAGGGAACACCATATATTTT. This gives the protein CASSPWPGNTIYF.